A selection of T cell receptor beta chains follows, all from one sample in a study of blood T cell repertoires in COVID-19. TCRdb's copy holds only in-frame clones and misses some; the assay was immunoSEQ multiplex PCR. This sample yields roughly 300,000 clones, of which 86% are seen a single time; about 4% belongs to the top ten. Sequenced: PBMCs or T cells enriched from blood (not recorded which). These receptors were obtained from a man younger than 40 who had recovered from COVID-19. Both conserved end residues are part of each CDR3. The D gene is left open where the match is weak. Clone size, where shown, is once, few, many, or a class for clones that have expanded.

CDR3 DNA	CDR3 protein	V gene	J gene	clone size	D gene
TGTGCCAGCAGCGTAGCCAGGGGCACAGAAGCTTTCTTT	CASSVARGTEAFF	TRBV9	TRBJ1-1	.	.
TGCGCCAGTTCCTCGACTAGCGGGGGGGGAAATGAGCAGTTCTTC	CASSSTSGGGNEQFF	TRBV10-2	TRBJ2-1	.	TRBD2
TGTGCCAGCAGCTGGCCCGCGGGAGTTTCTAACTATGGCTACACCTTC	CASSWPAGVSNYGYTF	TRBV7-8	TRBJ1-2	few	.
TGTGCCACCAGGGATCTCCGGGTTGGAGCGGCCTCCTACGAGCAGTACTTC	CATRDLRVGAASYEQYF	TRBV27	TRBJ2-7	.	.
TGTGCCAGCAGTTTGGGACAGACGAACACTGAAGCTTTCTTT	CASSLGQTNTEAFF	TRBV27	TRBJ1-1	.	TRBD1
TGTGCCAGCAGCTTAGTGGGGGGGGCTGCCAAAAACATTCAGTACTTC	CASSLVGGAAKNIQYF	TRBV7-8	TRBJ2-4	.	.
TGTGCCAGCACCCTCGGTGGGCGTTCTAGCACAGATACGCAGTATTTT	CASTLGGRSSTDTQYF	TRBV7-9	TRBJ2-3	.	.
TGTGCCAGCATTCTGGATGGGAGTTCAGACCTCCACTTT	CASILDGSSDLHF	TRBV2	TRBJ1-6	once	.
TGTGCCAGCAGTTACATGCAGGGGGCTCGCGCAGATACGCAGTATTTT	CASSYMQGARADTQYF	TRBV6-5	TRBJ2-3	.	TRBD1
TGTGCCAGCAGTCGCCCAGGGGCCACCGGGGAGCTGTTTTTT	CASSRPGATGELFF	TRBV27	TRBJ2-2	.	.
TGCGCCAGCAGCCTTATCCTAGCGGGAGTTGACGAGCAGTACTTC	CASSLILAGVDEQYF	TRBV4-1	TRBJ2-7	.	TRBD2
TGTGCCACCAGAGGACAGATAACCGGCACAGATACGCAGTATTTT	CATRGQITGTDTQYF	TRBV24-1	TRBJ2-3	.	.
TGCGCCAGCAGCCAAGGGACTAGCGGGCACACAGATACGCAGTATTTT	CASSQGTSGHTDTQYF	TRBV4-1	TRBJ2-3	.	TRBD2
TGTGCCAGCAGCCTCCGGACTAGCGGGAGTGGGACCGGGGAGCTGTTTTTT	CASSLRTSGSGTGELFF	TRBV3-1/TRBV3-2	TRBJ2-2	.	TRBD2
TGTGCCAGCAGCTCCTGGGGCTCAACTAATGAAAAACTGTTTTTT	CASSSWGSTNEKLFF	TRBV11-3	TRBJ1-4	.	.
TGTGCCAGCACTACCGGGACTCCGAGGGGTGAAAAACTGTTTTTT	CASTTGTPRGEKLFF	TRBV19	TRBJ1-4	.	.
TGTGCCAGCAGCAGAAGCGGGCCCAGGGGGGAGACCCAGTACTTC	CASSRSGPRGETQYF	TRBV7-9	TRBJ2-5	.	.
TGTGCCAGCAGCTTAGCTAGCGGGGGGTGGAACATTCAGTACTTC	CASSLASGGWNIQYF	TRBV7-9	TRBJ2-4	.	TRBD2
TGTGCCAGCAGTAGGGACTGGAAAGAGACCCAGTACTTC	CASSRDWKETQYF	TRBV6-4	TRBJ2-5	.	.
TGCGCCAGCAGCTTGGAGGGGTGGACTAGCGGGAGTATTTTAAACGAGCAGTACTTC	CASSLEGWTSGSILNEQYF	TRBV5-1	TRBJ2-7	once	TRBD2
TGTGCCAGCAGTCCCCAAAAACTAGCGGGAGGCACAGATACGCAGTATTTT	CASSPQKLAGGTDTQYF	TRBV27	TRBJ2-3	.	TRBD2
TGCGCCAGCAGCTGGGACACAGGAAACTATGGCTACACCTTC	CASSWDTGNYGYTF	TRBV5-1	TRBJ1-2	few	.
TGTGCCAGCAGCACCAGCGGGGGGAGCGGGGATACGCAGTATTTT	CASSTSGGSGDTQYF	TRBV7-9	TRBJ2-3	.	TRBD2
TGTGCCAGCCGTCAAGGGGTGTATGAAAAACTGTTTTTT	CASRQGVYEKLFF	TRBV28	TRBJ1-4	.	.
TGTGCCAGCAGCCAAGTTGCGACAGGGGTGACCGGGGAGCTGTTTTTT	CASSQVATGVTGELFF	TRBV3-1/TRBV3-2	TRBJ2-2	.	TRBD1
TGTGCCAGCAGCCGATTGGGACCGGGACAGAATTATGGCTACACCTTC	CASSRLGPGQNYGYTF	TRBV7-9	TRBJ1-2	.	TRBD1